This T cell receptor beta chain was identified during a study of technical replicates of blood from four donors. Per germline, CDR1 SGHKS and CDR2 YYEKEE (reference sequence). Trimming shortened V by 0 bases and J by 6 bases, and 7 bases separated the two germline ends. The CDR3 spans 12 residues. Some clones are missing from TCRdb's copy, which holds only in-frame ones; the method was immunoSEQ multiplex PCR. The sample has 65,000 to 95,000 clones, 93% seen once. This clonotype was sampled from a human donor in good health. The sequenced material came from T cells isolated from PBMCs. V is TRBV5-5 and J is TRBJ2-7; D not certain. CDR3 amino acids: CASSLVTSEQYF. The CDR3 DNA reads as TGTGCCAGCAGCTTGGTCACTTCCGAGCAGTACTTC.